This TCR beta chain was recorded in a study of blood T cell repertoires in COVID-19. Overall study: PBMCs, B-cell-depleted T cells, or T cells provided the cDNA or gDNA that made up the material.

The CDR3 covers 14 residues. V gave up 5 bases and J gave up 0 bases; unmatched junction bases: 2. Germline CDR1 LNHDA, CDR2 SQIVND (reference sequence). Repertoires were generated with immunoSEQ multiplex PCR, while TCRdb's copy carries only in-frame clones and drops some. The data show 35,000 to 45,000 clones, roughly 88% seen once. The sequence was collected from a man between 60 and 75 years old with active COVID-19. V and J are TRBV19 and TRBJ2-3, with 7 bases matching TRBD2. The source material was peripheral blood. The chain's CDR3 is CASSPGGSTDTQYF. The CDR3 DNA follows: TGTGCCAGTAGTCCCGGGGGGAGCACAGATACGCAGTATTTT.